This TCR beta chain originates from a study of cytomegalovirus exposure and HLA in healthy donors. Primers for the PCR totalled 60 Vbeta and 13 Jbeta. The method was immunoSEQ multiplex PCR; TCRdb's version includes in-frame clones alone and lacks a portion of them. The ten most abundant clones cover approximately 1% of a sample with 200,000 to 250,000 clones. This sequence originates from a woman aged 25 to 39 in good health and CMV-seropositive. The specimen sequenced was PBMCs.

As DNA, the CDR3 is TGTGCCAGCAGTTTATTAGGGGTTCACTACGAGCAGTACTTC. Its protein product is CASSLLGVHYEQYF. This chain connects TRBV28 to TRBJ2-7; D possibly corresponds to TRBD1 (5 bases). V lost 1 base, J lost 3 bases, and 10 bases lay in between. This CDR3 is built from 14 residues. CDR1 is MDHEN and CDR2 is SYDVKM in the germline V gene.